The next 24 T cell receptor beta chains were all read from a single sample in a study of STAT5B mutations in CD4+ large granular lymphocyte leukemia. Sequencing used immunoSEQ multiplex PCR; TCRdb keeps in-frame clones, though not all of them. The profile shows about 33,000 clones, roughly 80% of them singletons. Sequenced: CD4+ T cells from blood buffy coats. The source of these receptors is a human donor in good health.

The CDR3: CASSDSGARTDTQYF. The DNA for the CDR3 is TGTGCCAGCAGTGATTCCGGGGCGAGAACAGATACGCAGTATTTT. This chain links TRBV25-1 with TRBJ2-3, with D perhaps matching TRBD1 or TRBD2 (5 bases each). V lost 3 bases and J 3 bases, leaving 13 bases between the germline ends. This CDR3 region has 15 residues. CDR1 MGHDK and CDR2 SYGVNS come from the germline V gene.

This clone was counted only a few times. This chain links TRBV6-5 with TRBJ1-2; 7 bases are a match to TRBD1. Germline V gene sequence: CDR1 MNHEY, CDR2 SVGAGI. There are 14 residues in the CDR3. With 5 bases clipped from V and 4 bases from J, the junction kept 7 bases outside the gene matches. As DNA, the CDR3 is TGTGCCAGCAGTCAAGGGGGCCCCGGCTATGGCTACACCTTC. This sequence encodes CASSQGGPGYGYTF.

The V and J genes are TRBV7-2 and TRBJ2-3; 7 bases are shared with TRBD2. Germline-derived CDR1 and CDR2 are SGHTA and FQGNSA. The CDR3 is 15 amino acids. V trimming: 7 bases; J trimming: 2 bases; junction bases outside the gene matches: 9. CDR3 sequence reads: CASTLPSGNTDTQYF. The CDR3 DNA follows: TGTGCCAGCACCCTGCCTAGCGGTAACACAGATACGCAGTATTTT.

This chain joins TRBV6-5 and TRBJ2-7, with TRBD1 matching over 7 bases. The CDR3 consists of 15 residues. V gave up 6 bases and J gave up 2 bases; unmatched junction bases: 10. Germline V gene sequence: CDR1 MNHEY, CDR2 SVGAGI. The CDR3 nucleotides read TGTGCCAGCAGCCCCAGCCGGGACAGCCCCTACGAGCAGTACTTC. This codes for CASSPSRDSPYEQYF.

This rearrangement joins TRBV7-2 to TRBJ1-2, with D unresolved. V lost 3 bases and J lost 4, with 9 bases in between. There are 13 residues in the CDR3. Germline V gene data show CDR1 as SGHTA and CDR2 as FQGNSA. CDR3 in DNA: TGTGCCAGCAGCTTCCGGCAATCCTATGGCTACACCTTC. This translates into CASSFRQSYGYTF.

The chain uses TRBV6-6 and TRBJ2-7; perhaps TRBD1 as D (6 bases). Between the trimmed V and J ends, which lost 0 bases and 4 bases, there was a span of 10 bases. The CDR3 consists of 14 residues. CDR1 and CDR2 from the germline V gene are MNHNY and SVGAGI (reference sequence). As DNA, the CDR3 is TGTGCCAGCAGTTACTCGCGACAGGCATACGAGCAGTACTTC. This sequence encodes CASSYSRQAYEQYF.

This clone appeared a single time. This rearrangement joins TRBV30 to TRBJ2-2; a possible D gene is TRBD2 (6 bases). Germline CDR1 and CDR2: GTSNPN and SVGIG (reference sequence). The CDR3 runs 14 residues. V lost 4 bases and J lost 3, with 12 bases in between. CDR3 sequence (DNA): TGTGCCTGGACGCGGGGTGTGGACACCGGGGAGCTGTTTTTT. Translated, it gives CAWTRGVDTGELFF. The complete variable domain, with remaining parts taken from reference TRBV30 and TRBJ2-2, reads SQTIHQWPATLVQPVGSPLSLECTVEGTSNPNLYWYRQAAGRGLQLLFYSVGIGQISSEVPQNLSASRPQDRQFILSSKKLLLSDSGFYLCAWTRGVDTGELFFGEGSRLTVL.

As to this clone: Within the sample, other DNA sequences also encode this same CDR3. The V gene is TRBV20-1, the J gene TRBJ1-2; D gene ambiguous. The germline CDR1 and CDR2 sequences are DFQATT and SNEGSKA (reference sequence). This CDR3 is built from 9 residues. CDR3 region: CSAAYGYTF. CDR3 nucleotides: TGCAGCGCTGCGTATGGCTACACCTTC.

This clone was picked up a small number of times. V and J are TRBV7-6 and TRBJ2-2; the D gene is possibly TRBD1 (6 bases). The CDR3 sequence is 14 residues long. V lost 4 bases to trimming and J lost 3 bases, with 9 bases between them. In germline, CDR1 is SGHVS, CDR2 FNYEAQ. The CDR3: CASSSTGHTGELFF. The CDR3 region has the DNA TGTGCCAGCAGCTCGACAGGACACACCGGGGAGCTGTTTTTT.

The V and J genes are TRBV25-1 and TRBJ1-1; no firm D call. This CDR3 comprises 14 residues. Germline CDR1 is MGHDK and CDR2 is SYGVNS. V shed 6 bases and J shed 2 bases, with 13 bases lying between them. The CDR3 here is CASRGFRSNTEAFF. The CDR3 region has the DNA TGTGCCAGCAGGGGGTTTAGGAGTAACACTGAAGCTTTCTTT.

The chain links TRBV19 to TRBJ1-3, with 12 bases that match TRBD1. After removal of 8 bases from V and 4 bases from J, the junction contained 3 bases not matched to a gene. Germline V gene sequence: CDR1 LNHDA, CDR2 SQIVND (reference sequence). This CDR3 has 14 amino acids. CDR3 loop: CASWDRGLGNTIYF. In DNA form, the CDR3 reads TGTGCCAGTTGGGACAGGGGGCTCGGAAACACCATATATTTT.

The V call is TRBV18, the J call TRBJ1-6; 7 bases are a match to TRBD1. J gave up 7 bases and V 3 bases, and 6 bases lay outside the gene matches. Per the germline V gene, CDR1 is KGHSH and CDR2 is LQKENI. This CDR3 spans 15 amino acids. The CDR3 is CASSPTGNRNSPLHF. CDR3 in DNA: TGTGCCAGCTCACCGACAGGGAATAGGAATTCACCCCTCCACTTT.

The V and J genes are TRBV9 and TRBJ1-3; D may be TRBD1 (6 bases). The germline V gene encodes CDR1 SGDLS and CDR2 YYNGEE. Trimming pared 5 bases from V and 0 bases from J, leaving 9 bases between. The CDR3 loop spans 14 amino acids. The CDR3 DNA follows: TGTGCCAGCAGGAGGGGGGACTCTGGAAACACCATATATTTT. Translating gives CASRRGDSGNTIYF.

V is TRBV5-1 and J is TRBJ2-3; possible D gene TRBD1, 6 bases. Trimming took 4 bases from V and 3 from J, leaving 18 bases between them. From germline, CDR1 is SGHRS and CDR2 YFSETQ. This CDR3 has 16 residues. The CDR3 DNA follows: TGCGCCAGCAGCCCGGACAGCCGGCGCAAAACAGATACGCAGTATTTT. It codes for CASSPDSRRKTDTQYF. The full variable domain, rest sourced from reference TRBV5-1 and TRBJ2-3, is KAGVTQTPRYLIKTRGQQVTLSCSPISGHRSVSWYQQTPGQGLQFLFEYFSETQRNKGNFPGRFSGRQFSNSRSEMNVSTLELGDSALYLCASSPDSRRKTDTQYFGPGTRLTVL.

Here the CDR3 DNA reads TGTGCCAGCAGTTACCCCGGCCGCTACGATGGCTACACCTTC. It yields the protein CASSYPGRYDGYTF. This sequence joins TRBV6-6 and TRBJ1-2; D call uncertain. The V end was cut by 2 bases, the J end by 6 bases, with 13 bases between. CDR1 and CDR2 from the germline V gene are MNHNY and SVGAGI (reference sequence). This CDR3 comprises 14 residues.

The chain couples TRBV6-6 to TRBJ1-5; 7 nucleotides agree with TRBD1. The germline CDR1 and CDR2 sequences are MNHNY and SVGAGI (reference sequence). This CDR3 is 16 amino acids long. Losses at the gene ends were 2 bases for V and 5 bases for J; bases not matched to a gene: 9. The DNA for the CDR3 is TGTGCCAGCAGTTACACGGGACAGCGGTACGATCAGCCCCAGCATTTT. It yields the protein CASSYTGQRYDQPQHF.

This rearrangement joins TRBV5-1 to TRBJ1-2; D not certain. There are 13 residues in the CDR3. V was cut by 0 bases and J by 8 bases, with 11 bases left in between. Germline values: CDR1 SGHRS, CDR2 YFSETQ. DNA for the CDR3: TGCGCCAGCAGCTTGGCGGGGTGGGAAGGCTACACCTTC. It specifies CASSLAGWEGYTF.

This clone was observed a handful of times. The chain combines TRBV9 with TRBJ1-2, with 7 bases fitting TRBD1. The germline V gene encodes CDR1 SGDLS and CDR2 YYNGEE. Trimming removed 7 bases from V and 2 bases from J; junction bases left unmatched: 11. CDR3 length equals 15 residues. CDR3 DNA: TGTGCCAGCTCGCTATCGGGACAGCTAAACTATGGCTACACCTTC. Protein: CASSLSGQLNYGYTF.

This clone was counted once. The chain carries TRBV6-1 and TRBJ2-7; D gene unclear. This CDR3 is 12 amino acids long. V lost 2 bases, J lost 1 base, and 3 bases lay in between. CDR1 and CDR2 (germline): MNHNS, SASEGT. The chain's CDR3 is CASSEWSYEQYF. DNA of the CDR3: TGTGCCAGCAGTGAATGGTCCTACGAGCAGTACTTC.

The genes are TRBV9 and TRBJ1-5; weak D call: TRBD1 (6 bases). The CDR3 loop spans 14 amino acids. Per germline, CDR1 SGDLS and CDR2 YYNGEE. V lost 0 bases to trimming and J lost 7 bases, with 11 bases between them. The CDR3, as DNA: TGTGCCAGCAGCGTAGGGGGAGGGGGGCAGCCCCAGCATTTT. Residues: CASSVGGGGQPQHF.

The chain has TRBV5-1 and TRBJ2-7; D gene uncertain. V lost 6 bases to trimming and J lost 7 bases, with 20 bases between them. Germline V lookup: CDR1 SGHRS, CDR2 YFSETQ. This CDR3 has 14 amino acids. The CDR3 reads CASTPDPAAWEQYF. The CDR3 DNA reads as TGCGCCAGCACGCCCGACCCGGCCGCTTGGGAGCAGTACTTC.

The rearrangement joins TRBV7-9 to TRBJ2-5; no definite D call. The V gene lost 1 base and the J gene lost 5 bases, with 5 bases spanning the gap. There are 12 residues in the CDR3. Per the germline V gene, CDR1 is SEHNR and CDR2 is FQNEAQ (reference sequence). As DNA, the CDR3 is TGTGCCAGCAGCTTAGGCGAGGAGACCCAGTACTTC. This sequence encodes CASSLGEETQYF. Complete variable domain (other parts from reference TRBV7-9 and TRBJ2-5): DTGVSQNPRHKITKRGQNVTFRCDPISEHNRLYWYRQTLGQGPEFLTYFQNEAQLEKSRLLSDRFSAERPKGSFSTLEIQRTEQGDSAMYLCASSLGEETQYFGPGTRLLVL.

The rearrangement uses TRBV6-6 and TRBJ2-5; 8 bases fit TRBD1. The CDR3 consists of 13 residues. Trimming at V came to 5 bases and at J to 14 bases, leaving 13 bases not matched to a gene. Germline V lookup: CDR1 MNHNY, CDR2 SVGAGI (reference sequence). The CDR3 DNA follows: TGTGCCAGCAGTCCAGACGGACAGGGAAGAATTTACTTC. It yields the protein CASSPDGQGRIYF.

This chain connects TRBV7-9 to TRBJ2-1; D not certain. The CDR3 is made up of 13 amino acids. Looked up from germline, CDR1 is SEHNR and CDR2 is FQNEAQ (reference sequence). V lost 1 base, J lost 9 bases, and 10 bases lay in between. The CDR3 region is CASSLELVLEQFF. CDR3 coding DNA: TGTGCCAGCAGCTTAGAATTAGTGCTTGAGCAGTTCTTC.